A single sample is the source of the 18 T cell receptor beta chains below, sequenced in a study of blood T cell repertoires in COVID-19. The protocol was immunoSEQ multiplex PCR, while the TCRdb copy is restricted to in-frame clones and leaves out a portion. The top ten clones hold approximately 2% of a sample with under 300,000 clones, over 75% of them seen once. The specimen sequenced was PBMCs or T cells enriched from blood (not recorded which). The receptors were sampled from a woman aged 45 to 65 who had recovered from COVID-19.

This chain uses TRBV7-9 with TRBJ2-1, with TRBD1 as a possible D gene (5 bases). Trimming shortened V by 4 bases and J by 3 bases, and 16 bases separated the two germline ends. The germline CDR1 and CDR2 sequences are SEHNR and FQNEAQ (reference sequence). The CDR3 runs to 16 residues. As DNA, the CDR3 is TGTGCCAGCAGCTCAGGCGTAGGGGCCCTCTACAATGAGCAGTTCTTC. Protein product: CASSSGVGALYNEQFF.

This clone was detected only once. J is TRBJ1-5 and V is TRBV6-5, with D maybe TRBD1 (5 bases). CDR1 and CDR2 from the germline V gene are MNHEY and SVGAGI. V was cut by 6 bases and J by 6 bases, with 18 bases left in between. CDR3 length: 15 amino acids. CDR3 coding DNA: TGTGCCAGCAGGCCCTTTCAGGGCGCCGGTCAGCCCCAGCATTTT. Translation: CASRPFQGAGQPQHF.

This chain joins TRBV5-1 and TRBJ1-1, with a possible D match to TRBD1 (5 bases). Trimming took off 5 bases at V and 0 bases at J, with 11 bases between the two ends. The CDR3 runs 14 residues. Per the germline V gene, CDR1 is SGHRS and CDR2 is YFSETQ. The CDR3 DNA follows: TGCGCCAGCAGGGAACAGGCTCTGAACACTGAAGCTTTCTTT. The encoded protein is CASREQALNTEAFF.

This clone appeared once. J is TRBJ2-5 and V is TRBV5-1; TRBD2 is a possible D gene (7 bases). The CDR3 consists of 16 residues. CDR1 is SGHRS and CDR2 is YFSETQ in the germline V gene. V lost 4 bases, J lost 5 bases, and 21 bases lay in between. The CDR3 bases are TGCGCCAGCAGCCGGGGATCCGCGGGGGCAGGGGAGACCCAGTACTTC. Translating it yields CASSRGSAGAGETQYF. Using reference TRBV5-1 and TRBJ2-5 for the parts outside the CDR3, the full variable domain is KAGVTQTPRYLIKTRGQQVTLSCSPISGHRSVSWYQQTPGQGLQFLFEYFSETQRNKGNFPGRFSGRQFSNSRSEMNVSTLELGDSALYLCASSRGSAGAGETQYFGPGTRLLVL.

This clone was seen just once. This chain connects TRBV10-3 to TRBJ1-1; the D gene is possibly TRBD1 (5 bases). Germline lookup yields CDR1 ENHRY and CDR2 SYGVKD. V was trimmed by 7 bases and J by 1 base, leaving 16 bases between them. The CDR3 contains 15 residues. CDR3 sequence (DNA): TGTGCCATCAAGGGAGGGGACGGTAGGAACACTGAAGCTTTCTTT. It is translated as CAIKGGDGRNTEAFF.

This chain connects TRBV7-2 to TRBJ2-2; possible D gene TRBD2, 6 bases. Trimming left V 2 bases short and J 0 bases short, with 10 bases between. The CDR3 length is 16 residues. The V gene's germline CDR1 is SGHTA and CDR2 FQGNSA. CDR3 residues: CASSLYGGSNTGELFF. CDR3 bases: TGTGCCAGCAGCTTATACGGGGGATCGAACACCGGGGAGCTGTTTTTT.

V and J are TRBV4-2 and TRBJ2-1; 11 nucleotides align to TRBD2. V lost 3 bases and J lost 7; bases outside the gene matches: 8. The CDR3 is 16 amino acids. Per the germline V gene, CDR1 is LGHNA and CDR2 is YNFKEQ. The CDR3 reads CASSQLTSGSENEQFF. The CDR3 DNA reads as TGTGCCAGCAGCCAGTTAACTAGCGGGAGCGAGAATGAGCAGTTCTTC.

The chain uses TRBV29-1 and TRBJ1-1; D is unresolved. V gave up 4 bases and J gave up 0 bases, with 12 bases separating them. The CDR3 length is 14 residues. In germline, CDR1 is SQVTM, CDR2 ANQGSEA. The CDR3 nucleotides read TGCAGCGTTGCCCGAACAGTTATGAACACTGAAGCTTTCTTT. It yields the protein CSVARTVMNTEAFF. Full variable domain (remainder filled in from reference TRBV29-1 and TRBJ1-1): SAVISQKPSRDICQRGTSLTIQCQVDSQVTMMFWYRQQPGQSLTLIATANQGSEATYESGFVIDKFPISRPNLTFSTLTVSNMSPEDSSIYLCSVARTVMNTEAFFGQGTRLTVV.

In nucleotides, the CDR3 is TGTGCCAGCAGCTTAGGGGGGCCAGCTCACAACTATGGCTACACCTTC. It yields the protein CASSLGGPAHNYGYTF. The rearrangement joins TRBV7-9 to TRBJ1-2; TRBD1 is a possible D gene (6 bases). With 1 base removed from V and 2 bases from J, the gap between germline ends came to 14 bases. Germline CDR1 SEHNR, CDR2 FQNEAQ (reference sequence). This CDR3 is built from 16 residues. The whole variable domain, filled in from reference TRBV7-9 and TRBJ1-2, reads DTGVSQNPRHKITKRGQNVTFRCDPISEHNRLYWYRQTLGQGPEFLTYFQNEAQLEKSRLLSDRFSAERPKGSFSTLEIQRTEQGDSAMYLCASSLGGPAHNYGYTFGSGTRLTVV.

The CDR3 nucleotides read TGTGCCACCAGCATGTGTGAGGCTAGCGGGAGTTGCGAGCAGTTCTTC. Its translation: CATSMCEASGSCEQFF. The J gene is TRBJ2-1, the V gene TRBV15; 10 bases fit TRBD2. This CDR3 has 16 residues. The junction had 13 bases not matched to a gene; V was cut back by 4 bases and J by 10 bases. From germline, CDR1 is LNHNV and CDR2 YYDKDF (reference sequence). Drawing the rest from reference TRBV15 and TRBJ2-1, the complete variable domain is DAMVIQNPRYQVTQFGKPVTLSCSQTLNHNVMYWYQQKSSQAPKLLFHYYDKDFNNEADTPDNFQSRRPNTSFCFLDIRSPGLGDTAMYLCATSMCEASGSCEQFFGPGTRLTVL.

This chain joins TRBV2 and TRBJ1-1; D remains unclear. V lost 3 bases and J lost 5, with 10 bases in between. The length of the CDR3 is 13 residues. Germline V gives CDR1 SNHLY, CDR2 FYNNEI. The CDR3 region has the DNA TGTGCCAGCAGTGAGCGGGCCAGGACTGAAGCTTTCTTT. It is translated as CASSERARTEAFF.

The rearrangement uses TRBV18 and TRBJ1-5, with a possible D match to TRBD1 (5 bases). CDR1 is KGHSH, CDR2 LQKENI, per germline. Trimming shortened V by 5 bases and J by 9 bases, and 11 bases separated the two germline ends. CDR3 length: 12 amino acids. CDR3 nucleotide sequence: TGTGCCAGCTCAGCGCTAACAGGGCCCCAGCATTTT. This encodes CASSALTGPQHF.

The chain carries TRBV12-2 and TRBJ1-2; the table calls TRBD1, which could not be checked here. TRBV12-2 is deemed a pseudogene. The CDR3 contains 19 residues. CDR3 loop: CASRKRGPGQGTGDYGYTF. As DNA, the CDR3 is TGTGCAAGTCGCAAAAGAGGGCCGGGACAGGGGACCGGGGACTATGGCTACACCTTC.

The chain employs TRBV19 and TRBJ2-1, with TRBD2 matching over 7 bases. The CDR3 loop spans 14 amino acids. J lost 9 bases, V lost 4 bases, and 9 bases had no gene match. Per germline, CDR1 LNHDA and CDR2 SQIVND (reference sequence). CDR3 amino acids: CASSRAGARGEQFF. For the CDR3, the DNA is TGTGCCAGTAGTAGGGCGGGAGCGAGGGGTGAGCAGTTCTTC.

V and J are TRBV28 and TRBJ2-7; D gene unclear. The CDR3 spans 13 residues. The V gene's germline CDR1 is MDHEN and CDR2 SYDVKM. V was clipped by 1 base and J by 4 bases, with 8 bases between them. The CDR3 loop reads CASSLLPGYEQYF. For the CDR3, the DNA is TGTGCCAGCAGTTTATTGCCCGGTTACGAGCAGTACTTC. The variable domain in full, completed from reference TRBV28 and TRBJ2-7, reads DVKVTQSSRYLVKRTGEKVFLECVQDMDHENMFWYRQDPGLGLRLIYFSYDVKMKEKGDIPEGYSVSREKKERFSLILESASTNQTSMYLCASSLLPGYEQYFGPGTRLTVT.

The chain joins TRBV5-1 to TRBJ2-1, with 12 bases that match TRBD2. The germline gives CDR1 SGHRS, CDR2 YFSETQ. The CDR3 spans 17 residues. J was trimmed by 8 bases and V by 0 bases; bases with no gene match: 9. The CDR3 loop is CASSLVASGRARDEQFF. CDR3 bases: TGCGCCAGCAGCTTGGTAGCTAGCGGGAGGGCCAGGGATGAGCAGTTCTTC.

The chain combines TRBV9 with TRBJ2-1; 7 bases agree with TRBD2. After removal of 3 bases from V and 4 bases from J, the junction contained 13 bases not matched to a gene. This CDR3 contains 17 residues. From germline, CDR1 is SGDLS and CDR2 YYNGEE. CDR3 nucleotide sequence: TGTGCCAGCAGCGGAGGGACTACCAACTTGATATACAATGAGCAGTTCTTC. Amino acids: CASSGGTTNLIYNEQFF.

J is TRBJ2-1 and V is TRBV9; 10 bases map to TRBD2. Germline V gives CDR1 SGDLS, CDR2 YYNGEE. The CDR3 sequence is 16 residues long. The V and J ends lost 3 bases and 14 bases, in that order; junction bases with no gene match: 17. CDR3: CASSGPGTSVPRGKFF. CDR3 nucleotide sequence: TGTGCCAGCAGCGGTCCCGGGACTAGCGTACCCCGGGGAAAGTTCTTC.